Reported below is one T cell receptor (beta chain). The CDR3 is made up of 14 amino acids. Germline CDR1 is KGHSH and CDR2 is LQKENI. V was clipped by 3 bases and J by 6 bases; unmatched bases: 5. This entry comes from a study of technical replicates of blood from four donors. Generated by immunoSEQ multiplex PCR, the TCRdb table keeps only in-frame clones and is missing some. The table has 87,000 or so clones, 92% seen once; the top ten hold around 0.27%. The TCR was taken from a human donor in good health. J is TRBJ1-2 and V is TRBV18; 9 bases map to TRBD1. Material for sequencing was T cells isolated from PBMCs. CDR3 region: CASSPPGTGNGYTF. In DNA, the CDR3 is TGTGCCAGCTCACCCCCCGGGACAGGGAATGGCTACACCTTC. The entire variable domain, with the rest obtained from reference TRBV18 and TRBJ1-2, is as follows: NAGVMQNPRHLVRRRGQEARLRCSPMKGHSHVYWYRQLPEEGLKFMVYLQKENIIDESGMPKERFSAEFPKEGPSILRIQQVVRGDSAAYFCASSPPGTGNGYTFGSGTRLTVV.